The 16 T cell receptor beta chains given below trace back to one sample, sequenced in a study of blood T cell repertoires in COVID-19. Sequencing was performed with immunoSEQ multiplex PCR; in TCRdb, only in-frame clones are kept and a portion is missing. The table lists about 180,000 clones, 89% of them singletons, with about 1.9% in the top ten. The specimen was peripheral blood. These receptors all stem from a man younger than 35 who had recovered from COVID-19.

This chain links TRBV6-5 with TRBJ2-7; 10 bases fit TRBD2. The germline V gene encodes CDR1 MNHEY and CDR2 SVGAGI. The CDR3 has 15 amino acids. The V and J ends lost 2 bases and 7 bases, in that order; junction bases with no gene match: 8. CDR3 amino acids: CASSYGAGGYGEQYF. The CDR3 DNA reads as TGTGCCAGCAGTTACGGAGCGGGAGGGTACGGGGAGCAGTACTTC.

This clone was counted a few times. The chain is built from TRBV6-1 and TRBJ1-3, with D perhaps matching TRBD1 (5 bases). The CDR3 contains 15 residues. Trimming stripped 3 bases from V and 2 bases from J, with 11 bases between. The germline gives CDR1 MNHNS, CDR2 SASEGT. The CDR3 nucleotides are TGTGCCAGCAGTGACCGGGGGTCGCCTGGAAACACCATATATTTT. Translation: CASSDRGSPGNTIYF.

This clone is a singleton in its sample. The CDR3 sequence is CASSTVPGQGEQYF. The CDR3 DNA reads TGTGCCAGTAGTACCGTCCCGGGACAAGGCGAGCAGTACTTC. V is TRBV19 and J is TRBJ2-7; maybe TRBD1 (6 bases). V was trimmed by 4 bases and J by 6 bases, leaving 16 bases between them. The length of the CDR3 is 14 residues. Germline assignment: CDR1 LNHDA and CDR2 SQIVND (reference sequence).

V gene TRBV25-1 combines with J gene TRBJ2-2, with D possibly matching TRBD2 (6 bases). The V gene lost 2 bases and the J gene lost 6 bases, with 13 bases spanning the gap. Germline lookup yields CDR1 MGHDK and CDR2 SYGVNS. CDR3 length equals 15 residues. In DNA, the CDR3 is TGTGCCAGCAGTGAAGGGCGCGGGATCGCCGGGGAGCTGTTTTTT. It encodes CASSEGRGIAGELFF.

This clone was found once. This chain joins TRBV6-6 and TRBJ1-2, with TRBD1 as a possible D gene (6 bases). The ends were cut back, 2 bases at V and 2 bases at J, with 15 bases in the middle. The CDR3 is 16 residues long. Germline CDR1 is MNHNY and CDR2 is SVGAGI (reference sequence). Written as DNA, the CDR3 is TGTGCCAGCAGTTACCCGTTGGGTGGACAGAACTATGGCTACACCTTC. This codes for CASSYPLGGQNYGYTF.

The chain joins TRBV28 to TRBJ2-7; D ambiguous. The germline gives CDR1 MDHEN, CDR2 SYDVKM. The length of the CDR3 is 13 residues. V was trimmed by 4 bases and J by 0 bases, leaving 7 bases between them. CDR3 sequence (DNA): TGTGCCAGCAGTTCGCGGCCCTCCTACGAGCAGTACTTC. Its protein is CASSSRPSYEQYF.

The chain links TRBV21-1 to TRBJ1-6; the table's D call of TRBD1 was not tested on the DNA. TRBV21-1 is reported as a pseudogene. This CDR3 spans 14 amino acids. The CDR3 DNA follows: TGTGCCAGCAGCGTCGGACAGATAAATTCACCCCTCCACTTT. It codes for CASSVGQINSPLHF.

This clone was observed a few times. V and J are TRBV6-2 or TRBV6-3 and TRBJ1-2; D may be TRBD1 (6 bases). Germline assignment: CDR1 MNHEY and CDR2 SVGEGT. The V gene lost 1 base and the J gene lost 4 bases, with 10 bases spanning the gap. CDR3 length equals 14 residues. CDR3 bases: TGTGCCAGCAGTTACTTGGACAGCTCCTATGGCTACACCTTC. Translation: CASSYLDSSYGYTF.

The chain uses TRBV6-5 and TRBJ2-2, with 8 bases identical to TRBD1. Germline lookup yields CDR1 MNHEY and CDR2 SVGAGI. Trimming removed 4 bases from V and 3 bases from J; junction bases left unmatched: 4. The CDR3 sequence is 15 residues long. The CDR3 bases are TGTGCCAGCAGTTTTACAGGGGGTGACACCGGGGAGCTGTTTTTT. Amino acids: CASSFTGGDTGELFF.

The V call is TRBV7-9, the J call TRBJ2-7; 10 positions match TRBD2. The CDR3 sequence is 15 residues long. CDR1 and CDR2 from the germline V gene are SEHNR and FQNEAQ (reference sequence). V lost 5 bases, J lost 0 bases, and 4 bases stayed unmatched. The CDR3 sequence is CASSETSGSSYEQYF. CDR3 sequence (DNA): TGTGCCAGCAGCGAGACTAGCGGGTCCTCCTACGAGCAGTACTTC.

V and J are TRBV7-3 and TRBJ1-5; no definite D call. The CDR3 spans 13 residues. Trimming took 9 bases from V and 1 from J, leaving 10 bases between them. CDR1 is SGHTA and CDR2 is FQGTGA in the germline V gene. The CDR3: CASSRGSNQPQHF. The CDR3 nucleotides are TGTGCCAGTAGCCGAGGGAGCAATCAGCCCCAGCATTTT.

This chain joins TRBV6-5 and TRBJ2-5, with D tentatively TRBD1 (7 bases). CDR3 length equals 13 residues. The V gene's germline CDR1 is MNHEY and CDR2 SVGAGI. The ends were cut back, 8 bases at V and 3 bases at J, with 13 bases in the middle. CDR3 sequence: CASRGTAKETQYF. The CDR3 nucleotides are TGTGCCAGCCGCGGGACAGCCAAAGAGACCCAGTACTTC.

This chain joins TRBV15 and TRBJ2-2; D uncertain. The CDR3 spans 15 residues. V gave up 0 bases and J gave up 4 bases, with 9 bases separating them. Germline V CDR1 and CDR2: LNHNV, YYDKDF (reference sequence). CDR3 DNA sequence: TGTGCCACCAGCAGAGATCGGCAGGTCACCGGGGAGCTGTTTTTT. Encoded protein: CATSRDRQVTGELFF.

This chain joins TRBV7-3 and TRBJ2-3; TRBD1 might be the D (6 bases). This CDR3 region has 12 residues. Germline V gene sequence: CDR1 SGHTA, CDR2 FQGTGA. Trimming left V 5 bases short and J 6 bases short, with 9 bases between. CDR3 DNA: TGTGCCAGCAGCCGCGACAGGGATACGCAGTATTTT. Encoded protein: CASSRDRDTQYF.

In DNA form, the CDR3 reads TGTGCCAGCAGCCCTCTAGACTATTACTACAATGAGCAGTTCTTC. Translating gives CASSPLDYYYNEQFF. The chain uses TRBV3-1 (or the pseudogene TRBV3-2) and TRBJ2-1, with D possibly TRBD2 on 5 matching bases. V lost 4 bases and J lost 3, with 13 bases in between. This CDR3 comprises 15 residues. Germline CDR1 and CDR2: LGHDT and YNNKEL (reference sequence).

This chain connects TRBV19 to TRBJ1-3; D is undetermined. With 7 bases removed from V and 0 bases from J, the gap between germline ends came to 4 bases. Germline CDR1 reads LNHDA; CDR2 reads SQIVND (reference sequence). The length of the CDR3 is 12 residues. This CDR3 is CASTFSGNTIYF. The CDR3 coding sequence is TGTGCCAGTACCTTCTCTGGAAACACCATATATTTT.